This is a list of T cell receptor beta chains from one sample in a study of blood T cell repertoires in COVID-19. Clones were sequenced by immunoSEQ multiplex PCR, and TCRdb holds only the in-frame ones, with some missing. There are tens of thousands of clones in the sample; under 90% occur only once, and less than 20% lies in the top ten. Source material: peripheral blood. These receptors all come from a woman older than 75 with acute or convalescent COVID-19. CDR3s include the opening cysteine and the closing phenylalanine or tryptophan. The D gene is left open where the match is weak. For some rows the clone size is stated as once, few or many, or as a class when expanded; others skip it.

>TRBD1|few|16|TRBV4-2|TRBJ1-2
CASSQDRVGGNYGYTF
TGTGCCAGCAGCCAGGACAGGGTCGGTGGGAACTATGGCTACACCTTC
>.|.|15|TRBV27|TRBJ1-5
CASSPYWGGNQPQHF
TGTGCCAGCAGTCCCTATTGGGGGGGCAATCAGCCCCAGCATTTT
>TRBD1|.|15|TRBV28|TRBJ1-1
CASRLWHRGNTEAFF
TGTGCCAGCCGCCTTTGGCACAGGGGGAACACTGAAGCTTTCTTT
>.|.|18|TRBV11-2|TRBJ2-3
CASSFEAPLPRSTDTQYF
TGTGCCAGCAGCTTTGAGGCCCCACTTCCTCGTAGCACAGATACGCAGTATTTT
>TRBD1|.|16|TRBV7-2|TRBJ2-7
CASSLSTGGRNYEQYF
TGTGCCAGCAGCCTCAGCACAGGGGGAAGGAACTACGAGCAGTACTTC
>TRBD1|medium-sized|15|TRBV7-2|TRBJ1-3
CASSFGQGAANTIYF
TGTGCCAGCAGCTTTGGACAGGGGGCTGCAAACACCATATATTTT
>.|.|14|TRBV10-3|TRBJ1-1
CAISEGQSNTEAFF
TGTGCCATCAGTGAGGGACAGTCGAACACTGAAGCTTTCTTT
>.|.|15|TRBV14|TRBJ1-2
CASSQSGGPNYGYTF
TGTGCCAGCAGCCAATCCGGCGGGCCTAACTATGGCTACACCTTC
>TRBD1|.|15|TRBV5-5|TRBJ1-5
CASSITGASNQPQHF
TGTGCCAGCAGCATTACAGGGGCTAGCAATCAGCCCCAGCATTTT
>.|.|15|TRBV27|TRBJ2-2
CASSPRGGVTGELFF
TGTGCCAGCAGCCCCCGAGGGGGGGTAACCGGGGAGCTGTTTTTT
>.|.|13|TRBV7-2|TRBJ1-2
CASSIPGVRGYTF
TGTGCCAGCAGCATACCAGGGGTGCGTGGCTACACCTTC
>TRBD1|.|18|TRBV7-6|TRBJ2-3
CASSLAYYIGTGTDTQYF
TGTGCCAGCAGCTTAGCATATTATATCGGGACAGGCACAGATACGCAGTATTTT
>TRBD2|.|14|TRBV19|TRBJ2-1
CASSEQTSAHEQFF
TGTGCCAGTAGCGAACAAACTAGCGCACATGAGCAGTTCTTC
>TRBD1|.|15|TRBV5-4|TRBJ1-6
CASSKNRGTGSPLHF
TGTGCCAGCAGCAAGAACAGGGGGACAGGTTCACCCCTCCACTTT
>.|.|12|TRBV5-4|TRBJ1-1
CASSRGGTEAFF
TGTGCCAGCAGCCGAGGGGGCACTGAAGCTTTCTTT
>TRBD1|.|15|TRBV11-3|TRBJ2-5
CAFVQDRRNILSQYF
TGTGCGTTTGTCCAGGACAGGCGGAATATCTTATCCCAGTACTTC
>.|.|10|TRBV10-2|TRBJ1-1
CASMGREAFF
TGCGCCAGCATGGGGCGTGAAGCTTTCTTT
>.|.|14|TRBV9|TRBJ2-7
CASSGARNSYEQYF
TGTGCCAGCAGCGGGGCCCGAAACTCCTACGAGCAGTACTTC
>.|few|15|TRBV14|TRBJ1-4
CASSQDLITGEKLFF
TGTGCCAGCAGCCAAGATCTGATCACAGGGGAAAAACTGTTTTTT
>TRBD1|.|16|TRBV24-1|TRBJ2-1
CATSETDRASYNEQFF
TGTGCCACCAGTGAAACAGACAGGGCGTCCTACAATGAGCAGTTCTTC
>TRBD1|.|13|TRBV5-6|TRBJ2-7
CASSSTGSYEQYF
TGTGCCAGCAGCTCGACAGGGTCCTACGAGCAGTACTTC
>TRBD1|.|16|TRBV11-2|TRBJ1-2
CASSQLVPDRGRGYTF
TGTGCCAGCAGCCAATTGGTCCCGGACAGGGGGAGAGGCTACACCTTC
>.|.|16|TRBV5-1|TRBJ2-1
CASSLVPRGDYNEQFF
TGCGCCAGCAGCCTCGTCCCCCGGGGAGACTACAATGAGCAGTTCTTC